This TCR beta chain is drawn from a study of blood T cell repertoires in COVID-19. Looking at the study overall: Spain, Italy and the United States supplied samples that represented acute and convalescent COVID-19.

The V segment lost 0 bases and the J segment 6 bases; nucleotides outside the gene matches: 8. The germline gives CDR1 KGHSY, CDR2 FQNENV. The CDR3 totals 16 residues. This clone was counted only a few times. Original processing notes: It was from reference gene primer amplification that nucleated cell counts were estimated. Assay used: immunoSEQ multiplex PCR; TCRdb lists only in-frame clones, some missing. The DNA gave D and trimming, while V, J and clone size come from that table. The data contain some 170,000 clones, roughly four fifths of them seen just once; the ten biggest clones take up more than 9.5%.

Sequencing was done on a sample of peripheral blood. The V and J genes are TRBV16 and TRBJ1-5, with 7 bases matching TRBD1. The clonotype originates from a man in his 60s with active or convalescent COVID-19. This chain's CDR3 is CASSQSATGARQPQHF. As DNA, the CDR3 is TGTGCCAGCAGCCAATCGGCAACAGGGGCCCGTCAGCCCCAGCATTTT. Combining the CDR3 with reference TRBV16 and TRBJ1-5 gives the whole variable domain GEEVAQTPKHLVRGEGQKAKLYCAPIKGHSYVFWYQQVLKNEFKFLISFQNENVFDETGMPKERFSAKCLPNSPCSLEIQATKLEDSAVYFCASSQSATGARQPQHFGDGTRLSIL.